The 29 T cell receptor beta chains below were found in one sample sequenced in a study of T cells in Graves' hyperthyroidism and ophthalmopathy. Amplification of TCR beta CDR3 regions was performed using RNA transcripts as template. TCR CDR3 regions were first amplified by RT-PCR with HTBI primers. One entry per CDR3 protein results from TCRdb running MiXCR on the multiplex PCR reads. The sample includes more than 500,000 distinct CDR3 sequences, 46% of them seen just once. What was sequenced was peripheral blood or thyroid tissue (not recorded which). The receptors were gathered from an adult woman with Graves' disease, either hyperthyroidism or ophthalmopathy (not recorded which).

A note on this clonotype: This could be a read error, since a much larger clone is one nucleotide away. No DNA is shown, since the ends of the CDR3 on it are uncertain; the CDR3 is the one TCRdb lists. The chain joins TRBV9 to TRBJ1-2; the table gives TRBD1 as D, unverified against the DNA. Germline CDR1 reads SGDLS; CDR2 reads YYNGEE. The CDR3 spans 17 residues, counting both ends. The CDR3 protein is CASSQDQMGHTKYGCTF.

The chain employs TRBV20-1 and TRBJ1-5; unclear D gene. The V gene's germline CDR1 is DFQATT and CDR2 SNEGSKA (reference sequence). V lost 1 base to trimming and J lost 9 bases, with 10 bases between them. CDR3 length: 12 residues. The CDR3 protein is CSARADGLPQHF. For the CDR3, the DNA is TGCAGTGCTAGAGCCGACGGTCTGCCCCAGCATTTT.

Comments on this clonotype: A much bigger clone sits one base away, suggesting this may be a read error. The rearrangement uses TRBV2 and TRBJ2-7; D unclear. Germline lookup yields CDR1 SNHLY and CDR2 FYNNEI. The CDR3 is made up of 13 amino acids. The CDR3 coding sequence is TGTGCCAGCAGTGAAGCGCTGCCCACTGAACGGTGCTTC. Amino acids: CASSEALPTERCF.

At least ten counts were recorded for this clonotype. V and J are TRBV24-1 and TRBJ2-7; D ambiguous. Germline V gene sequence: CDR1 KGHDR, CDR2 SFDVKD. Trimming cost V 4 bases and J 1 base, with 19 bases left between them. This CDR3 comprises 17 residues. The DNA of the CDR3 is TGTGCCACCAGTGACCCCACTGGCGCAGGTGATTCCTACGAGCAGTACTTC. It specifies CATSDPTGAGDSYEQYF.

This chain joins TRBV25-1 and TRBJ1-5; TRBD1 might be the D (5 bases). Germline lookup yields CDR1 MGHDK and CDR2 SYGVNS. The ends were cut back, 4 bases at V and 5 bases at J, with 15 bases in the middle. The CDR3 is made up of 15 amino acids. For the CDR3, the DNA is TGTGCCAGCAGTGCCAAGCGGGCGGGGGATCAGCCCCAGCATTTT. It yields the protein CASSAKRAGDQPQHF.

V is TRBV4-1 and J is TRBJ1-5; D gene ambiguous. CDR1 and CDR2 from the germline V gene are MGHRA and YSYEKL. Trimming left V 1 base short and J 7 bases short, with 8 bases between. The CDR3 has 13 residues. CDR3 sequence reads: CASSQVITQPQHF. The CDR3 nucleotides are TGCGCCAGCAGCCAAGTCATAACCCAGCCCCAGCATTTT.

V is TRBV11-1 and J is TRBJ1-6, with a tentative D call TRBD1 (6 bases). V lost 5 bases and J 8 bases, leaving 10 bases between the germline ends. The CDR3 covers 13 residues. CDR1 and CDR2 from the germline V gene are SGHAT and FQDESV (reference sequence). This chain's CDR3 is CASSPRTDSPLHF. DNA for the CDR3: TGTGCCAGCAGCCCGAGGACAGATTCACCCCTCCACTTT.

This clonotype was recorded a few times. A clone one base away is much larger, so this may be a read error. The chain has TRBV7-9 and TRBJ2-5; 13 bases map to TRBD2. The CDR3 totals 16 residues. V was clipped by 5 bases and J by 2 bases; unmatched bases: 5. The germline V gene encodes CDR1 SEHNR and CDR2 FQNEAQ (reference sequence). This chain's CDR3 is CASSLQGLAGQETQYF. CDR3 nucleotide sequence: TGTGCCAGCAGCCTCCAGGGACTAGCGGGACAAGAGACCCAGTACTTC.

This clonotype was seen only a few times. This chain links TRBV10-3 with TRBJ1-5, with 9 bases that match TRBD1. This CDR3 spans 16 amino acids. V lost 2 bases and J lost 4; bases outside the gene matches: 6. Germline loops: CDR1 ENHRY, CDR2 SYGVKD. The CDR3 loop is CAISEPPGQGNQPQHF. The CDR3 region has the DNA TGTGCCATCAGTGAGCCGCCGGGACAGGGAAATCAGCCCCAGCATTTT.

This clonotype occurred many times. The V call is TRBV7-9, the J call TRBJ2-7, with 7 positions matching TRBD1. V dropped 1 base and J dropped 1; count of bases not matched to a gene: 1. The germline gives CDR1 SEHNR, CDR2 FQNEAQ (reference sequence). CDR3 length: 14 amino acids. The CDR3 nucleotides are TGTGCCAGCAGCTTAGGGACAGGTTCCTACGAGCAGTACTTC. As protein: CASSLGTGSYEQYF.

The chain uses TRBV7-9 and TRBJ1-2; 8 nucleotides agree with TRBD1. The trim removed 5 bases at V and 2 bases at J, leaving 13 bases unmatched. The CDR3 sequence is 17 residues long. Germline V lookup: CDR1 SEHNR, CDR2 FQNEAQ (reference sequence). The CDR3, as DNA: TGTGCCAGCAGCCACCGGGACAGGACGCGCCAGAACTATGGCTACACCTTC. It translates to CASSHRDRTRQNYGYTF.

J is TRBJ2-5 and V is TRBV10-3; D may be TRBD1 (6 bases). Germline lookup yields CDR1 ENHRY and CDR2 SYGVKD. The CDR3 is 15 amino acids. Trimming took off 3 bases at V and 2 bases at J, with 13 bases between the two ends. This CDR3 reads CAISDDAGQQETQYF. The CDR3 bases are TGTGCCATCAGTGACGACGCAGGACAGCAAGAGACCCAGTACTTC.

The chain carries TRBV2 and TRBJ1-6; possible D gene TRBD1, 6 bases. V gave up 6 bases and J gave up 10 bases, with 19 bases separating them. Germline V gene sequence: CDR1 SNHLY, CDR2 FYNNEI. The CDR3 is 15 amino acids. As DNA, the CDR3 is TGTGCCAGCAGAACCACAGGGACTGGAAACTCACCCCTCCACTTT. It is translated as CASRTTGTGNSPLHF.

The chain uses TRBV14 and TRBJ2-7; a possible D gene is TRBD1 (6 bases). Germline CDR1 and CDR2: SGHDN and FVKESK. V was clipped by 0 bases and J by 6 bases, with 21 bases between them. This CDR3 spans 17 amino acids. The CDR3 DNA follows: TGTGCCAGCAGCCAAGAAACAGGGCTAAAAATAGGATCCGAGCAGTACTTC. This sequence encodes CASSQETGLKIGSEQYF.

Concerning this clonotype: One base away lies a much larger clone, so this may be a sequencing read error. The chain links TRBV12-3 or TRBV12-4 to TRBJ1-1, with 9 bases identical to TRBD1. CDR3 length: 17 amino acids. Unmatched junction bases numbered 14, after V lost 8 bases and J lost 1 base. CDR3 protein: CASGRTAGQGSNTEAFF. In nucleotides, the CDR3 is TGTGCCAGCGGCCGGACTGCGGGACAGGGTTCGAACACTGAAGCTTTCTTT.

V is TRBV6-5 and J is TRBJ2-7, with D possibly TRBD1 on 6 matching bases. The CDR3 contains 13 residues. Trimming shortened V by 8 bases and J by 6 bases, and 17 bases separated the two germline ends. Germline lookup yields CDR1 MNHEY and CDR2 SVGAGI. DNA for the CDR3: TGTGCCAGCCTCCCGCAGGGGCTTATCGAGCAGTACTTC. Its protein is CASLPQGLIEQYF.

The J gene is TRBJ2-7, the V gene TRBV6-6, with no clear D. The germline V gene has CDR1 MNHNY and CDR2 SVGAGI (reference sequence). The ends were cut back, 7 bases at V and 2 bases at J, with 12 bases in the middle. The CDR3 has 13 amino acids. The CDR3 loop is CASTAQTTYEQYF. CDR3 nucleotide sequence: TGTGCCAGCACGGCCCAGACAACCTACGAGCAGTACTTC.

This rearrangement joins TRBV11-2 to TRBJ1-4; D call uncertain. The CDR3 runs 13 residues. Trimming stripped 1 base from V and 14 bases from J, with 14 bases between. CDR1 is SGHAT, CDR2 FQNNGV, per germline. The CDR3 region is CASSLGPTSSLFF. As DNA, the CDR3 is TGTGCCAGCAGCTTAGGCCCGACCTCGAGCCTGTTTTTT. The full variable domain, its missing parts supplied by reference TRBV11-2 and TRBJ1-4, is EAGVAQSPRYKIIEKRQSVAFWCNPISGHATLYWYQQILGQGPKLLIQFQNNGVVDDSQLPKDRFSAERLKGVDSTLKIQPAKLEDSAVYLCASSLGPTSSLFFGSGTQLSVL.

This clonotype occurred a few times. The CDR3 region has the DNA TGCGCCAGCAGCTTAACGGGACAGAACTATGGCTACACCTTC. This sequence encodes CASSLTGQNYGYTF. The chain carries TRBV5-1 and TRBJ1-2; the match to TRBD1 covers 7 bases. The CDR3 is made up of 14 amino acids. Germline CDR1 and CDR2: SGHRS and YFSETQ. Trimming took 2 bases from V and 2 from J; bases not matched to a gene: 3.

This clonotype appeared a few times. This sequence joins TRBV10-3 and TRBJ1-4; 10 bases are a match to TRBD1. Trimming took 3 bases from V and 8 from J; bases not matched to a gene: 12. Germline CDR1 ENHRY, CDR2 SYGVKD. CDR3 length: 17 amino acids. CDR3 sequence (DNA): TGTGCCATCAGTGAATGGGACAGGGGACTCTTAGGGGAAAAACTGTTTTTT. Encoded protein: CAISEWDRGLLGEKLFF.

CDR3 coding DNA: TGTGCCAGCAATAAGGGGGTAAATGAAAAACTGTTTTTT. Its protein is CASNKGVNEKLFF. The chain recombines TRBV6-6 with TRBJ1-4; TRBD1 might be the D (6 bases). Trimming shortened V by 7 bases and J by 5 bases, and 11 bases separated the two germline ends. The V gene's germline CDR1 is MNHNY and CDR2 SVGAGI (reference sequence). This CDR3 region has 13 residues.

The V call is TRBV2, the J call TRBJ2-7; D gene unclear. Trimming removed 7 bases at V and 2 bases at J, with 15 bases between. The CDR3 has 14 amino acids. The V gene's germline CDR1 is SNHLY and CDR2 FYNNEI. The CDR3 nucleotides are TGTGCCAGCAAAGGTTTAGTGACGACCTACGAGCAGTACTTC. Protein sequence: CASKGLVTTYEQYF.

This clonotype was recorded many times. The chain links TRBV7-2 to TRBJ2-7; D call uncertain. The CDR3 loop spans 15 amino acids. V lost 0 bases to trimming and J lost 0 bases, with 9 bases between them. Germline CDR1 is SGHTA and CDR2 is FQGNSA. Written as DNA, the CDR3 is TGTGCCAGCAGCTTAGCTTATGACAACTCCTACGAGCAGTACTTC. Amino acid sequence: CASSLAYDNSYEQYF. Filled out from reference TRBV7-2 and TRBJ2-7, the complete variable domain reads GAGVSQSPSNKVTEKGKDVELRCDPISGHTALYWYRQSLGQGLEFLIYFQGNSAPDKSGLPSDRFSAERTGGSVSTLTIQRTQQEDSAVYLCASSLAYDNSYEQYFGPGTRLTVT.

Worth noting for this clonotype: Its ends do not fully match the called genes, so a read error is possible. The chain employs TRBV7-3 and TRBJ2-6, with 8 nucleotides matching TRBD2. This CDR3 comprises 12 residues. CDR1 is SGHTA and CDR2 is FQGTGA in the germline V gene. The DNA for the CDR3 is TGTGCCAGCAGCCCCGGGGGGGAGACTGAAGCTTTC. Translated: CASSPGGETEAF.

This clonotype showed up many times. The chain combines TRBV20-1 with TRBJ2-2, with 9 positions matching TRBD2. The V gene's germline CDR1 is DFQATT and CDR2 SNEGSKA (reference sequence). V lost 3 bases and J lost 5; bases outside the gene matches: 7. The CDR3 totals 15 residues. The CDR3 here is CSASPAGGWTGELFF. The CDR3 DNA is TGCAGTGCTAGTCCAGCGGGAGGATGGACCGGGGAGCTGTTTTTT.

This clonotype was seen ten or more times. J is TRBJ1-6 and V is TRBV5-1; D gene ambiguous. This CDR3 contains 14 residues. The germline V gene has CDR1 SGHRS and CDR2 YFSETQ. Trimming removed 4 bases at V and 5 bases at J, with 10 bases between. In DNA form, the CDR3 reads TGCGCCAGCAGCCCGGGCAGCAATAATTCACCCCTCCACTTT. Translation gives CASSPGSNNSPLHF.

The rearrangement joins TRBV19 to TRBJ2-2, with no clear D. The germline V gene has CDR1 LNHDA and CDR2 SQIVND (reference sequence). V was cut by 3 bases and J by 4 bases, with 9 bases left in between. This CDR3 is built from 14 residues. CDR3 nucleotides: TGTGCCAGTAGTATCTATCTGCTCACCGGGGAGCTGTTTTTT. Its translation: CASSIYLLTGELFF.

The chain recombines TRBV10-2 with TRBJ1-1, with D hard to call. The germline V gene encodes CDR1 WSHSY and CDR2 SAAADI. The CDR3 runs to 13 residues. With 2 bases removed from V and 4 bases from J, the gap between germline ends came to 8 bases. The CDR3 nucleotides are TGCGCCAGCAGTGAGGGGGTCACCACTGAAGCTTTCTTT. Translating gives CASSEGVTTEAFF.

This clonotype was seen many times. The chain couples TRBV20-1 to TRBJ1-3; D is undetermined. Per the germline V gene, CDR1 is DFQATT and CDR2 is SNEGSKA (reference sequence). CDR3 length equals 15 residues. The V end lost 3 bases, the J end lost 0 bases, and 12 bases lay between the germline ends. CDR3 bases: TGCAGTGCTAGCCGCTCCCGAACCTCTGGAAACACCATATATTTT. Its translation: CSASRSRTSGNTIYF.